These 31 T cell receptor beta chains share one sample of origin, sequenced in a study of blood T cell repertoires in COVID-19. The repertoire was sequenced with immunoSEQ multiplex PCR; TCRdb's copy has only in-frame clones and lacks some. The repertoire holds about 170,000 clones, with 80% to 95% as singletons. Sample: peripheral blood. The receptors here all came from a man younger than 40 with COVID-19, enrolled during active disease.

This clone came up once. The genes are TRBV27 and TRBJ2-3; D is undetermined. V lost 8 bases, J lost 1 base, and 13 bases lay in between. Germline V CDR1 and CDR2: MNHEY, SMNVEV (reference sequence). The CDR3 has 14 residues. CDR3: CASSHRSGTDTQYF. The CDR3 DNA is TGTGCCAGCTCTCACCGCAGTGGCACAGATACGCAGTATTTT.

The CDR3 is CASSQETVTTRAGELFF. The CDR3 DNA reads as TGTGCCAGCAGCCAAGAAACGGTAACTACGAGGGCCGGGGAGCTGTTTTTT. The V and J genes are TRBV4-2 and TRBJ2-2, with a possible D match to TRBD2 (5 bases). The V gene's germline CDR1 is LGHNA and CDR2 YNFKEQ. V lost 0 bases to trimming and J lost 6 bases, with 17 bases between them. The CDR3 has 17 amino acids.

The rearrangement joins TRBV20-1 to TRBJ1-5; no firm D call. Deletions cut 3 bases from V and 6 bases from J, with 9 bases between. The CDR3 has 12 amino acids. Germline CDR1 is DFQATT and CDR2 is SNEGSKA (reference sequence). CDR3 DNA sequence: TGCAGTGCTAGTTCCTTCTCTCAGCCCCAGCATTTT. Translated: CSASSFSQPQHF.

This rearrangement joins TRBV18 to TRBJ2-7, with 7 bases that match TRBD2. The V segment lost 2 bases and the J segment 3 bases; nucleotides outside the gene matches: 13. CDR1 KGHSH and CDR2 LQKENI come from the germline V gene. This CDR3 is built from 17 residues. The CDR3 DNA reads as TGTGCCAGCTCACCAGAGACCTCGGGAGGAACCTTCTACGAGCAGTACTTC. Translating it yields CASSPETSGGTFYEQYF.

The chain recombines TRBV5-4 with TRBJ2-1, with D perhaps TRBD2 (6 bases). Between the trimmed V and J ends, which lost 6 bases and 4 bases, there was a span of 14 bases. The germline V gene has CDR1 SGHNT and CDR2 YYREEE (reference sequence). The CDR3 covers 14 residues. In DNA form, the CDR3 reads TGTGCCAGCAAAGGAGCGGGCCCTTACAATGAGCAGTTCTTC. It yields the protein CASKGAGPYNEQFF.

This clone was observed once. The chain has TRBV5-1 and TRBJ2-1; 13 nucleotides match TRBD2. Trimming removed 0 bases from V and 7 bases from J; junction bases left unmatched: 10. The CDR3 totals 18 residues. Germline CDR1 SGHRS, CDR2 YFSETQ. The CDR3 nucleotides read TGCGCCAGCAGCTTGGGGGGACTAGCGGGACCCCTTGTGAATGAGCAGTTCTTC. It is translated as CASSLGGLAGPLVNEQFF.

The J gene is TRBJ2-1, the V gene TRBV5-4; 12 nucleotides match TRBD2. V dropped 3 bases and J dropped 4; count of bases not matched to a gene: 2. Germline V gene data show CDR1 as SGHNT and CDR2 as YYREEE (reference sequence). The CDR3 spans 15 residues. The CDR3 region is CASSWTSGMYNEQFF. DNA for the CDR3: TGTGCCAGCAGCTGGACTAGCGGGATGTACAATGAGCAGTTCTTC.

The chain joins TRBV7-6 to TRBJ2-2; TRBD2 might be the D (5 bases). This CDR3 has 16 amino acids. Germline-derived CDR1 and CDR2 are SGHVS and FNYEAQ. Trimming pared 4 bases from V and 4 bases from J, leaving 16 bases between. The CDR3 spells CASSSNGVSVTGELFF. The CDR3 nucleotides are TGTGCCAGCAGCTCAAACGGGGTGTCGGTCACCGGGGAGCTGTTTTTT.

This rearrangement joins TRBV4-3 to TRBJ2-3, with D possibly being TRBD2 (6 bases). CDR3 length equals 15 residues. From germline, CDR1 is LGHNA and CDR2 YSLEER. V gave up 4 bases and J gave up 0 bases, with 11 bases separating them. Here the CDR3 reads CASSPGTHSTDTQYF. The CDR3, as DNA: TGCGCCAGCAGCCCGGGGACTCATAGCACAGATACGCAGTATTTT.

V gene TRBV7-2 combines with J gene TRBJ2-1; no firm D call. The CDR3 covers 16 residues. Trimming cost V 5 bases and J 6 bases, with 20 bases left between them. Germline values: CDR1 SGHTA, CDR2 FQGNSA. CDR3 residues: CASSPETARLSNEQFF. The CDR3 DNA reads TGTGCCAGCAGCCCAGAGACGGCGCGGCTATCCAATGAGCAGTTCTTC.

This clone was found once. This chain uses TRBV29-1 with TRBJ2-7, with a possible D match to TRBD1 (6 bases). Germline V gives CDR1 SQVTM, CDR2 ANQGSEA. The CDR3 totals 13 residues. The germline V and J ends were trimmed by 7 bases and 2 bases, with 15 bases remaining between them. The CDR3: CSGRTVGTYEQYF. CDR3 DNA sequence: TGCAGCGGTAGGACAGTGGGAACCTACGAGCAGTACTTC.

The V and J genes are TRBV24-1 and TRBJ2-1, with a tentative D call TRBD1 (6 bases). Trimming removed 2 bases at V and 8 bases at J, with 9 bases between. CDR3 length: 13 residues. Per the germline V gene, CDR1 is KGHDR and CDR2 is SFDVKD. DNA of the CDR3: TGTGCCACCAGTGATTCAGGGGTCGATGAGCAGTTCTTC. It is translated as CATSDSGVDEQFF.

The gene calls are TRBV11-2 and TRBJ2-7, with D hard to call. Trimming removed 1 base from V and 4 bases from J, with 14 bases in between. Germline-derived CDR1 and CDR2 are SGHAT and FQNNGV. The CDR3 totals 15 residues. The CDR3 bases are TGTGCCAGCAGCTTAGTAGGCGGTCTGAATTACGAGCAGTACTTC. It codes for CASSLVGGLNYEQYF.

CDR3 sequence: CASSPAQRLAGTEQFF. CDR3 coding DNA: TGTGCCAGCAGCCCGGCCCAAAGACTAGCGGGAACTGAGCAGTTCTTC. This chain joins TRBV7-2 and TRBJ2-1, with 11 bases lining up with TRBD2. This CDR3 spans 16 amino acids. Germline CDR1 and CDR2: SGHTA and FQGNSA. V was clipped by 5 bases and J by 9 bases; unmatched bases: 12.

Only one count was recorded for this clone. The chain employs TRBV6-5 and TRBJ1-5, with a possible D match to TRBD1 (6 bases). The V gene's germline CDR1 is MNHEY and CDR2 SVGAGI. With 0 bases removed from V and 6 bases from J, the gap between germline ends came to 15 bases. This CDR3 region has 16 residues. This CDR3 reads CASSYSGGPEGQPQHF. CDR3 DNA: TGTGCCAGCAGTTACTCTGGGGGCCCTGAAGGTCAGCCCCAGCATTTT.

The count of this clone is one. Other DNA sequences within the sample encode an identical CDR3. The chain links TRBV18 to TRBJ1-2, with D possibly TRBD1 on 5 matching bases. Trimming removed 3 bases at V and 2 bases at J, with 10 bases between. CDR3 length equals 14 residues. Germline V gives CDR1 KGHSH, CDR2 LQKENI. The CDR3 sequence is CASSPSQGNYGYTF. The CDR3 nucleotides read TGTGCCAGCTCACCTTCCCAGGGAAACTATGGCTACACCTTC.

The rearrangement links TRBV6-5 to TRBJ2-1; 7 positions agree with TRBD2. CDR3 length: 14 residues. Germline-derived CDR1 and CDR2 are MNHEY and SVGAGI. V lost 5 bases to trimming and J lost 8 bases; unmatched junction nucleotides: 9. In DNA form, the CDR3 reads TGTGCCAGCAGTATCGCGGGAGCTAAGGATGAGCAGTTCTTC. The encoded protein is CASSIAGAKDEQFF.

The rearrangement links TRBV5-1 to TRBJ2-2; TRBD2 matches 13 bases. This CDR3 has 18 amino acids. The V segment lost 4 bases and the J segment 0 bases; nucleotides outside the gene matches: 6. Germline CDR1 reads SGHRS; CDR2 reads YFSETQ. The CDR3 sequence: CASSRRLAGGTNTGELFF. Written as DNA, the CDR3 is TGCGCCAGCAGCCGCCGACTAGCGGGGGGTACGAACACCGGGGAGCTGTTTTTT.

This chain connects TRBV19 to TRBJ1-5; 7 bases map to TRBD1. The CDR3 totals 15 residues. Trimming took 5 bases from V and 6 from J; bases not matched to a gene: 10. Germline V lookup: CDR1 LNHDA, CDR2 SQIVND (reference sequence). Here the CDR3 reads CASSWDDRVGQPQHF. CDR3 nucleotide sequence: TGTGCCAGTAGTTGGGACGACAGGGTGGGTCAGCCCCAGCATTTT.

This chain links TRBV24-1 with TRBJ2-2; 7 nucleotides agree with TRBD1. This CDR3 comprises 15 residues. Unmatched junction bases numbered 5, after V lost 4 bases and J lost 4 bases. Per germline, CDR1 KGHDR and CDR2 SFDVKD. The CDR3: CATSDPRQGTGELFF. CDR3 DNA sequence: TGTGCCACCAGTGACCCCAGACAGGGCACCGGGGAGCTGTTTTTT.

This chain connects TRBV29-1 to TRBJ2-7; D perhaps matches TRBD2 (6 bases). Between the trimmed V and J ends, which lost 5 bases and 2 bases, there was a span of 7 bases. The germline gives CDR1 SQVTM, CDR2 ANQGSEA. The CDR3 is 11 residues long. For the CDR3, the DNA is TGCAGCGTTCGCGGGGCCTACGAGCAGTACTTC. This sequence encodes CSVRGAYEQYF.

V is TRBV2 and J is TRBJ1-1; 9 bases are shared with TRBD1. V dropped 4 bases and J dropped 5; count of bases not matched to a gene: 8. This CDR3 spans 15 amino acids. The germline V gene encodes CDR1 SNHLY and CDR2 FYNNEI. The CDR3 coding sequence is TGTGCCAGCAGTGCGGAACAGGGGGCGCAGACTGAAGCTTTCTTT. Amino acid sequence: CASSAEQGAQTEAFF.

J is TRBJ2-7 and V is TRBV6-1, with TRBD1 matching over 7 bases. Per the germline V gene, CDR1 is MNHNS and CDR2 is SASEGT. Trimming took 2 bases from V and 4 from J; bases not matched to a gene: 8. This CDR3 spans 15 amino acids. This chain's CDR3 is CASSEQGQMLYEQYF. The CDR3 nucleotides read TGTGCCAGCAGTGAACAGGGACAGATGCTTTACGAGCAGTACTTC.

The chain links TRBV5-5 to TRBJ1-3; D gene uncertain. V lost 4 bases and J 2 bases, leaving 13 bases between the germline ends. Germline assignment: CDR1 SGHKS and CDR2 YYEKEE (reference sequence). This CDR3 has 15 residues. CDR3 sequence reads: CASSRTTGAGNTIYF. The CDR3 coding sequence is TGTGCCAGCAGCCGTACCACGGGTGCTGGAAACACCATATATTTT.

This clone turned up a few times. This sequence joins TRBV7-2 and TRBJ1-4; D is undetermined. This CDR3 contains 15 residues. The ends were cut back, 3 bases at V and 5 bases at J, with 13 bases in the middle. Germline CDR1 reads SGHTA; CDR2 reads FQGNSA. CDR3 sequence: CASSLDGVGNEKLFF. In DNA, the CDR3 is TGTGCCAGCAGCTTGGATGGAGTCGGAAATGAAAAACTGTTTTTT.

The chain is built from TRBV10-3 and TRBJ1-1; 10 nucleotides align to TRBD1. The CDR3 extends over 12 amino acids. Germline CDR1 ENHRY, CDR2 SYGVKD. The J segment lost 12 bases and the V segment lost 4 bases, leaving 5 bases of the junction unmatched. The CDR3 is CAISVDRGRTFF. The CDR3 bases are TGTGCCATCAGTGTGGACAGGGGGAGAACTTTCTTT.

This clone turned up a few times. V is TRBV9 and J is TRBJ2-7; 7 bases are shared with TRBD1. The length of the CDR3 is 15 residues. CDR1 is SGDLS and CDR2 is YYNGEE in the germline V gene. The trim removed 0 bases at V and 3 bases at J, leaving 6 bases unmatched. The CDR3 here is CASSVGDSRIYEQYF. CDR3 in DNA: TGTGCCAGCAGCGTAGGGGACAGCCGGATCTACGAGCAGTACTTC.

The chain is built from TRBV28 and TRBJ2-3; D perhaps matches TRBD2 (5 bases). Germline V gene sequence: CDR1 MDHEN, CDR2 SYDVKM. V was clipped by 3 bases and J by 3 bases, with 16 bases between them. CDR3 length: 16 amino acids. CDR3 in DNA: TGTGCCAGCAGTTTTCGGACGGCCGGGGAGACAGATACGCAGTATTTT. Protein: CASSFRTAGETDTQYF.

This clone was detected only a few times. This chain joins TRBV4-1 and TRBJ1-2; a weak D match, TRBD1 (5 bases). This CDR3 is 15 amino acids long. Germline CDR1 and CDR2: MGHRA and YSYEKL. Trimming cost V 4 bases and J 8 bases, with 20 bases left between them. The chain's CDR3 is CASSPSRGKSRGYTF. The DNA for the CDR3 is TGCGCCAGCAGCCCGTCAAGGGGAAAATCTAGGGGCTACACCTTC.

The CDR3 spells CASSPGREGTEAFF. The CDR3 DNA follows: TGTGCCAGCAGCCCGGGACGGGAGGGAACTGAAGCTTTCTTT. J is TRBJ1-1 and V is TRBV6-2 or TRBV6-3; D possibly corresponds to TRBD1 (5 bases). From germline, CDR1 is MNHEY and CDR2 SVGEGT. The CDR3 spans 14 residues. V dropped 6 bases and J dropped 5 bases, with 16 bases sitting between them.

The V gene is TRBV6-5, the J gene TRBJ1-1, with D maybe TRBD1 (6 bases). Germline V gives CDR1 MNHEY, CDR2 SVGAGI. The CDR3 is 13 amino acids. V was shortened by 2 bases and J by 11 bases, with 15 bases between the two germline ends. The CDR3 sequence: CASSYAAGARAFF. The DNA of the CDR3 is TGTGCCAGCAGTTACGCGGCAGGGGCTCGGGCTTTCTTT.